This T cell receptor (beta chain) emerged from a study of cytomegalovirus exposure and HLA in healthy donors (dated by TCRdb to about 2017). In the study overall: In an earlier analysis of approximately 640 of the donors, approximately 300 Gb of sequence data and 120 million or so unique TCR beta sequences from roughly 190 million T cells were reported. Approximately 330 gigabases of sequencing data and around 85 million unique TCR sequences made up an early release that covered approximately 620 HLA-typed donors. Of the roughly 400 genotyped donors, over 65% fell in the genetic ancestry cluster associated with self-reported Caucasian donors. The study aimed to test whether signatures of past pathogen exposure could be identified by cataloging public T cell receptors. Using immunosequencing, the study profiled T cell repertoires from some 670 subjects and related those repertoires to cytomegalovirus serostatus. A separate validation cohort of about 110 different subjects was used in addition to the roughly 700-subject first cohort. High-throughput TCR immunosequencing, statistical association of individual TCRs with disease status, and machine learning were combined to predict cytomegalovirus infection status. In a later analysis, previously published TCR beta repertoires from more than 500 donors were re-analyzed and high-resolution HLA genotyping was added so that TCR occurrence patterns could be studied. The later analysis used no new phenotypic data to find candidate immune exposures, relying instead on TCR beta sequences and their occurrence across donors. An earlier analysis of nearly 600 of the donors applied high-throughput TCR beta sequencing to assess whether each TCR beta V gene segment acted as functional or pseudogenic. Donor age, sex, ethnicity and CMV serostatus were compiled alongside the repertoire data. Genome-wide SNP genotypes for about three fifths of the roughly 670 donors were used in a later genetic analysis, which treated that subset as a discovery cohort. Every discovery cohort repertoire had been produced on one sequencing platform. HLA typing included class I and class II loci at four-digit resolution. Typing coverage differed by locus: A, B, C, DRB1 and DQB1 were typed in about 620-640 donors, DQA1 in 522, DPA1 in over 600, and DPB1 in 400 to 480. A few DR-DQ haplotypes were treated as single units for association and clustering because of strong linkage in the cohort. Among several hundred genotyped donors of the cohort, an average of around 220,000 unique TCR beta nucleotide sequences was sequenced per donor, of which roughly 17% were non-productive.

Trimming accounts for 4 bases at V and 10 bases at J, while the number of junction bases matched to no gene is 4. Taken from the germline V gene (reference sequence), the CDR1 and CDR2 loops are SEHNR and FQNEAQ. The CDR3 holds 13 amino acids from the cysteine to the phenylalanine. The entry retains the CDR3 DNA only, 39 bases that are in frame from base 1. In total, fewer than 750 healthy bone marrow donors made up the cohort. Cohort members were all nominally healthy when sampled, although unrecorded immune exposures were likely present. The donor was CMV seropositive and was included in the group of 270 or so seropositive cohort members. Every donor gave a peripheral blood sample, and the peripheral blood mononuclear cells from that sample were used for TCR beta sequencing. Genomic DNA was extracted from the blood cell samples with the Qiagen DNeasy Blood Extraction Kit. Preparation of the library involved the immunoSEQ multiplex PCR assay. For the multiplex PCR, a mixture combining 60 forward primers for TCR Vbeta segments and 13 reverse primers for TCR Jbeta segments was used. Amplification of the CDR3 region of rearranged TCR beta genes was performed with a multiplex PCR assay on genomic DNA. The Illumina HiSeq System was used to sequence the amplified TCR beta libraries as 87-base-pair reads. The original methods were these. In a later analysis, approximately 74 million unique TCR beta chains were counted across the approximately 640 repertoires, and roughly 11 million of these chains were shared by at least two donors. To remove PCR and sequencing errors, raw reads were error-corrected and collapsed into unique sequences using a nearest-neighbor algorithm that merged closely related sequences. Alignment of CDR3 sequences to IMGT reference sequences was used to assign V, D and J gene segments. For a sequence to be retained, a match of at least six nucleotides to both a V gene segment and a J gene segment was required. Rearrangements were called productive when the CDR3 lacked stop codons and stayed in frame with V and J; all others were non-productive. Following IMGT convention, CDR3 was defined as the stretch from the second conserved V-encoded cysteine to the conserved J-encoded phenylalanine. The earlier analysis of 500 to 650 of the donors excluded any sequence lacking an unambiguous match to a single V gene segment. An earlier analysis of a few hundred of the donors called V segments functional above 56.7% productive rearrangements and segregating when the between-donor standard deviation exceeded 5%. A statistical classification framework was built for diagnosing cytomegalovirus status from the catalog of TCR beta chain sequences. V and J gene assignment, in a later analysis, came from comparing TCR nucleotide sequences with IMGT/GENE-DB human TR gene sequences. The TCRdist pipeline was used in a later analysis to assign CDR3 sequences and most-parsimonious VDJ recombination scenarios. A later analysis defined each TCR beta chain by its CDR3 amino acid sequence plus V-gene family, and excluded reads lacking a unique V-gene family. In a later analysis, 450 to 600 highly shared, low-generation-probability nucleotide sequences were removed to address suspected cross-contamination and a sequencing artifact. In a later analysis, a clonal expansion index was calculated for each public chain from normalized within-repertoire ranks of inferred template counts. Generation probabilities in a later analysis came from a VDJ recombination model fitted to out-of-frame rearrangements, and those results were checked against IGoR. In a later analysis, TCR-TCR, TCR-HLA and TCR-CMV co-occurrence was scored with hypergeometric tests, and a repertoire-size bias correction was applied to TCR pairs. In a later analysis, false discovery rates were estimated by permuting HLA or CMV assignments 20 times. In a later analysis, co-occurring TCRs were grouped using DBSCAN, and TCRdist sequence similarity was added for clustering within HLA-allele-positive subsets. For co-occurrence clustering, repertoires with fewer than 30,000 or more than 120,000 public chains were excluded, along with four to six repertoires with anomalous nucleotide sharing. TCRdb holds this immuneACCESS table with in-frame rearrangements only. Some clones are missing; in checked studies, unresolved V genes explain under half, and the rest has no known cause. V and J calls and clone size are those listed in that table; D and trimming were worked out from the DNA. The table for this sample shows more than 75,000 clones. The ten largest clones take up over 15% of the sample.

For this clone: The antigen it recognizes is unknown.

Paper-wide results and their limitations: A cluster of highly shared sequence variants was judged likely to represent a technical artifact of the sequencing pipeline. It was suggested by the authors that the approach could potentially be generalized to other disease states and immunological phenotypes. The 87-base-pair reads could not distinguish some IMGT-functional V segments, including TRBV6-2 and TRBV6-3, so those segments were excluded. At a false discovery rate of 0.05, a later analysis linked around 17,000 TCR beta sequences to specific HLA alleles. According to a later genetic analysis, donors in an Asian-associated ancestry cluster had fewer N-insertions in productive TCRs than the approximately 630-donor mean. Presence/absence analyses assumed roughly uniform sequencing depth across donors, an assumption that may not hold. In this cohort, only TCR beta chains were sequenced, and detectable features were limited by the absence of alpha or paired-chain data. Most TCR sequences were seen in very few donors, while some public TCRs were found in many individuals. CMV serostatus was the only immune exposure information available for the cohort. Because HLA typing was missing for some donors at each locus, association tests included only the typed subset. When HLA alleles, especially DR and DQ, strongly co-occurred, attributing TCR associations to individual alleles was difficult. In a later analysis, several top co-occurrence clusters were reported to appear linked to parvovirus B19, influenza, CMV and Epstein-Barr virus. A few of the identified cytomegalovirus-associated TCR beta chains were confirmed in vitro to be specific for cytomegalovirus antigens. A further reported finding was that TCR beta sequences accurately predicted the HLA-A and HLA-B alleles for most subjects in the first cohort. Because counts were too low, approximately 15 rarely observed V segments, including chromosome 9 orphons, were excluded from the earlier analysis of 587 of the donors. An earlier analysis of several hundred of the donors showed that most TCR beta V segments appeared in productive rearrangements either about 87% or about 30% of the time, which broadly matched IMGT annotations. A later genetic analysis associated a missense DCLRE1C variant with V-gene and J-gene trimming of TCR beta chains, and an independent cohort replicated the association. In a later analysis, most CMV-associated TCR beta chains were found to appear HLA-restricted, with HLA associations seemingly driven largely by CMV exposure. Correlated functional status among segregating V segments might reflect linkage disequilibrium, but an unknown experimental factor could not be ruled out. In both the original and validation cohorts, the classifier was reported to diagnose cytomegalovirus status with high specificity and sensitivity. In the study, some 180 TCR beta chains were listed as associated with cytomegalovirus. Compared with equally common non-associated chains, HLA-associated TCR beta chains in a later analysis were more clonally expanded and had lower generation probabilities. In a later analysis, the rate of TCR association differed among HLA loci, with DRB1 alleles having the most associated TCRs and HLA-C alleles having the fewest.

The source material was PBMCs. The sequence was collected from a man aged 50-59 years in good health and CMV-seropositive. Recombination linked TRBV7-9 to TRBJ1-4; TRBD1 lines up with 9 middle nucleotides. At the DNA level, the sequence is TGTGCCAGCAGCTCGGACAGGGGAGGAAAACTGTTTTTT. Translated, it gives CASSSDRGGKLFF. Outside the CDR3, residues come from the reference TRBV7-9 and TRBJ1-4 proteins, so the full variable domain is: DTGVSQNPRHKITKRGQNVTFRCDPISEHNRLYWYRQTLGQGPEFLTYFQNEAQLEKSRLLSDRFSAERPKGSFSTLEIQRTEQGDSAMYLCASSSDRGGKLFFGSGTQLSVL.